This TCR beta chain was sequenced in a study of cytomegalovirus exposure and HLA in healthy donors. Comments on this clone: Antigen unknown.

Findings and limits, study-wide: A later analysis found most CMV-associated TCR beta chains apparently HLA-restricted. The study flagged about 150 TCR beta chains as cytomegalovirus-associated.

60 Vbeta and 13 Jbeta primers were used in PCR. Produced via immunoSEQ multiplex PCR; TCRdb's table is partial and in-frame only. The specimen's table records some 130,000 clones. Nominally healthy donors provided the samples, though records likely missed some immune exposures. This TCR came from a woman in her thirties or forties in good health and CMV-seropositive. Sample: PBMCs.

CDR3 sequence reads: CASSPSGTRLNEQYF. The DNA for the CDR3 is TGTGCCAGCAGTCCCTCCGGGACTAGACTAAACGAGCAGTACTTC. This chain connects TRBV28 to TRBJ2-7; 8 positions agree with TRBD2. V was clipped by 5 bases and J by 5 bases; unmatched bases: 11. Germline CDR1 is MDHEN and CDR2 is SYDVKM. This CDR3 contains 15 residues.